Listed below are T cell receptor beta chains from one sample, sequenced in a study of control samples from healthy donors and cancer patients. Sequencing was performed with immunoSEQ multiplex PCR; in TCRdb, only in-frame clones are kept and a portion is missing. The sample holds around 100,000 clones, 88% seen once. Sequencing was done on a sample of blood. These receptors were taken from a woman in her seventies in good health. CDR3s include the opening cysteine and the closing phenylalanine or tryptophan. Fields, in order: J gene, clone size, D gene, V gene, CDR3 DNA, CDR3 protein. The D gene is left open where the match is weak. A clone size is listed for some rows: how often the clone was seen (once, few, many), or a class if it is expanded.

j_gene: TRBJ2-7
abundance: NA
d_gene: TRBD1
v_gene: TRBV2
CDR3nt: TGTGCCAGCAGGAGGACAGGAGGCGACTACGAGCAGTACTTC
CDR3aa: CASRRTGGDYEQYF

j_gene: TRBJ2-3
abundance: NA
d_gene: NA
v_gene: TRBV5-1
CDR3nt: TGCGCCAGCAGCTTGGACCCTAGCACAGATACGCAGTATTTT
CDR3aa: CASSLDPSTDTQYF

j_gene: TRBJ2-2
abundance: NA
d_gene: TRBD1
v_gene: TRBV24-1
CDR3nt: TGTGCCACCAGTGATTCCGGGACAGGCGTAACCGGGGAGCTGTTTTTT
CDR3aa: CATSDSGTGVTGELFF

j_gene: TRBJ2-5
abundance: once
d_gene: NA
v_gene: TRBV15
CDR3nt: TGTGCCACCAGCAGGACTAGAGAAGAGACCCAGTACTTC
CDR3aa: CATSRTREETQYF

j_gene: TRBJ2-3
abundance: few
d_gene: TRBD2
v_gene: TRBV6-5
CDR3nt: TGTGCCAGCGAGCGGGGACGCACAGATACGCAGTATTTT
CDR3aa: CASERGRTDTQYF

j_gene: TRBJ2-7
abundance: NA
d_gene: TRBD1
v_gene: TRBV7-9
CDR3nt: TGTGCCAGCAGCCCCCGACAGGGGTCCTACGAGCAGTACTTC
CDR3aa: CASSPRQGSYEQYF

j_gene: TRBJ2-7
abundance: NA
d_gene: NA
v_gene: TRBV20-1
CDR3nt: TGCAGTGCAAGGAGTTACTACGAGCAGTACTTC
CDR3aa: CSARSYYEQYF

j_gene: TRBJ2-1
abundance: NA
d_gene: NA
v_gene: TRBV5-1
CDR3nt: TGCGCCAGCAGCTTGTCCCTGAATGAGCAGTTCTTC
CDR3aa: CASSLSLNEQFF

j_gene: TRBJ2-3
abundance: NA
d_gene: NA
v_gene: TRBV5-6
CDR3nt: TGTGCCAGCAGCTTTGGAGGGAGCACAGATACGCAGTATTTT
CDR3aa: CASSFGGSTDTQYF

j_gene: TRBJ2-1
abundance: NA
d_gene: NA
v_gene: TRBV7-9
CDR3nt: TGTGCCAGCAGCGAAAGACTAGGTGCTTACAATGAGCAGTTCTTC
CDR3aa: CASSERLGAYNEQFF

j_gene: TRBJ2-6
abundance: once
d_gene: TRBD1
v_gene: TRBV5-4
CDR3nt: TGTGCCAGCAGCCGTCCCGGGACAGGGGCTGGGGCCAACGTCCTGACTTTC
CDR3aa: CASSRPGTGAGANVLTF

j_gene: TRBJ2-7
abundance: NA
d_gene: NA
v_gene: TRBV4-1
CDR3nt: TGCGCCAGCAGCCAAGGGACTCTGTACGAGCAGTACTTC
CDR3aa: CASSQGTLYEQYF

j_gene: TRBJ2-3
abundance: NA
d_gene: NA
v_gene: TRBV5-1
CDR3nt: TGCGCCAGCAGCTTGTCGAGCACAGATACGCAGTATTTT
CDR3aa: CASSLSSTDTQYF

j_gene: TRBJ1-5
abundance: once
d_gene: NA
v_gene: TRBV5-6
CDR3nt: TGTGCCAGCAGCCGGTCCGGGACCAATCAGCCCCAGCATTTT
CDR3aa: CASSRSGTNQPQHF

j_gene: TRBJ1-2
abundance: few
d_gene: NA
v_gene: TRBV3-1/TRBV3-2
CDR3nt: TGTGCCAGCAGCGCTACAGGGAACTATGGCTACACCTTC
CDR3aa: CASSATGNYGYTF

j_gene: TRBJ1-1
abundance: once
d_gene: TRBD1
v_gene: TRBV4-2
CDR3nt: TGTGCCAGCAGAACCGGGACAGGGGATTTTACTGAAGCTTTCTTT
CDR3aa: CASRTGTGDFTEAFF

j_gene: TRBJ1-2
abundance: NA
d_gene: NA
v_gene: TRBV9
CDR3nt: TGTGCCAGCACCCCGGGAGGCAGGGCTGGCTACACCTTC
CDR3aa: CASTPGGRAGYTF

j_gene: TRBJ2-7
abundance: NA
d_gene: NA
v_gene: TRBV5-1
CDR3nt: TGCGCCAGCAGCTTGGTGTCAGACTACGAGCAGTACTTC
CDR3aa: CASSLVSDYEQYF

j_gene: TRBJ1-5
abundance: NA
d_gene: TRBD1
v_gene: TRBV24-1
CDR3nt: TGTGCCACCAGGGAGACAGGGGGCAGCAATCAGCCCCAGCATTTT
CDR3aa: CATRETGGSNQPQHF

j_gene: TRBJ1-6
abundance: NA
d_gene: NA
v_gene: TRBV28
CDR3nt: TGTGCCAGCAGTTTACAGGGGTCCTATAATTCACCCCTCCACTTT
CDR3aa: CASSLQGSYNSPLHF

j_gene: TRBJ2-7
abundance: NA
d_gene: NA
v_gene: TRBV7-9
CDR3nt: TGTGCCAGCAGCTTAGAGGGGCAGGGAGGTAATCGGTACTTC
CDR3aa: CASSLEGQGGNRYF

j_gene: TRBJ1-1
abundance: NA
d_gene: TRBD1
v_gene: TRBV6-5
CDR3nt: TGTGCCAGCAGTTTCCAACAGGGGAAGAACACTGAAGCTTTCTTT
CDR3aa: CASSFQQGKNTEAFF

j_gene: TRBJ1-2
abundance: NA
d_gene: NA
v_gene: TRBV7-3
CDR3nt: TGTGCCAGCAGCTTAGATGGGCAGGGATATGGCTACACCTTC
CDR3aa: CASSLDGQGYGYTF

j_gene: TRBJ2-4
abundance: NA
d_gene: TRBD1
v_gene: TRBV30
CDR3nt: TGTGCCTGGAGCCGGGACAGGAAAAACATTCAGTACTTC
CDR3aa: CAWSRDRKNIQYF

j_gene: TRBJ2-1
abundance: once
d_gene: NA
v_gene: TRBV14
CDR3nt: TGTGCCAGCAGCCAAGATTTAGGTGATGAGCAGTTCTTC
CDR3aa: CASSQDLGDEQFF

j_gene: TRBJ2-7
abundance: once
d_gene: TRBD2
v_gene: TRBV7-2
CDR3nt: TGTGCCAGCAGCTTAGTACGGACTAGCGGGAGTCTGTCCCGCTACGAGCAGTACTTC
CDR3aa: CASSLVRTSGSLSRYEQYF

j_gene: TRBJ1-3
abundance: NA
d_gene: NA
v_gene: TRBV7-8
CDR3nt: TGTGCCAGCAGCTTAGGCCACCCAAGCTCTGGAAACACCATATATTTT
CDR3aa: CASSLGHPSSGNTIYF

j_gene: TRBJ2-1
abundance: NA
d_gene: NA
v_gene: TRBV7-3
CDR3nt: TGTGCCAGCAGCTTTAGAGGCGGTTCCTCCACTCGCAATGAGCAGTTCTTC
CDR3aa: CASSFRGGSSTRNEQFF

j_gene: TRBJ1-2
abundance: once
d_gene: NA
v_gene: TRBV6-5
CDR3nt: TGTGCCAGCCTAGGGGGGGCCAATAACTATGGCTACACCTTC
CDR3aa: CASLGGANNYGYTF

j_gene: TRBJ1-1
abundance: NA
d_gene: TRBD1
v_gene: TRBV25-1
CDR3nt: TGTGCCAGCAGTGGCGCAGGGGGCGGAGGATTCACTGAAGCTTTCTTT
CDR3aa: CASSGAGGGGFTEAFF

j_gene: TRBJ2-3
abundance: NA
d_gene: TRBD2
v_gene: TRBV5-1
CDR3nt: TGCGCCAGCAGCTTCCAGCGGGGTGGGGATACGCAGTATTTT
CDR3aa: CASSFQRGGDTQYF

j_gene: TRBJ1-2
abundance: once
d_gene: TRBD1
v_gene: TRBV18
CDR3nt: TGTGCCAGCTCACCGGGACAGGGGCCCTATAACACCTTC
CDR3aa: CASSPGQGPYNTF

j_gene: TRBJ1-2
abundance: NA
d_gene: NA
v_gene: TRBV2
CDR3nt: TGTGCCAGCACCCTAGAGGGGGTATCAGGAAGCTACACCTTC
CDR3aa: CASTLEGVSGSYTF

j_gene: TRBJ1-2
abundance: NA
d_gene: TRBD1
v_gene: TRBV18
CDR3nt: TGTGCCAGCTCACCACGGGACAGGGATGGCTACACCTTC
CDR3aa: CASSPRDRDGYTF

j_gene: TRBJ1-1
abundance: NA
d_gene: NA
v_gene: TRBV6-4
CDR3nt: TGTGCCAGCAGCCAGACAGGTGGTACTGAAGCTTTCTTT
CDR3aa: CASSQTGGTEAFF

j_gene: TRBJ1-1
abundance: NA
d_gene: NA
v_gene: TRBV5-1
CDR3nt: TGCGCCAGCAGCTTGGAGGCGAACACTGAAGCTTTCTTT
CDR3aa: CASSLEANTEAFF

j_gene: TRBJ2-7
abundance: NA
d_gene: TRBD2
v_gene: TRBV10-2
CDR3nt: TGCGCCAGCAGAGGGATTAGCGGGGACTACGAGCAGTACTTC
CDR3aa: CASRGISGDYEQYF

j_gene: TRBJ2-3
abundance: few
d_gene: TRBD1
v_gene: TRBV20-1
CDR3nt: TGCAGTGCAAGTCCGGGACAGGGGGCAGATACGCAGTATTTT
CDR3aa: CSASPGQGADTQYF

j_gene: TRBJ2-7
abundance: NA
d_gene: NA
v_gene: TRBV19
CDR3nt: TGTGCCAGCGGGGGTGGGGGCGCCTACGAGCAGTACTTC
CDR3aa: CASGGGGAYEQYF

j_gene: TRBJ1-6
abundance: NA
d_gene: NA
v_gene: TRBV5-1
CDR3nt: TGCGCCAGCAGCTTGGAGGGAGGTAATTCACCCCTCCACTTT
CDR3aa: CASSLEGGNSPLHF

j_gene: TRBJ2-1
abundance: NA
d_gene: TRBD2
v_gene: TRBV7-2
CDR3nt: TGTGCCAGCAGCTTAGGAGCGGGGGACTACAATGAGCAGTTCTTC
CDR3aa: CASSLGAGDYNEQFF

j_gene: TRBJ1-3
abundance: NA
d_gene: NA
v_gene: TRBV5-5
CDR3nt: TGTGCCAGCAGCGCTAGGACGGCGCACTCTGGAAACACCATATATTTT
CDR3aa: CASSARTAHSGNTIYF

j_gene: TRBJ1-6
abundance: NA
d_gene: NA
v_gene: TRBV30
CDR3nt: TGTGCCTGGATCCCGAGCTCCTATAATTCACCCCTCCACTTT
CDR3aa: CAWIPSSYNSPLHF

j_gene: TRBJ1-1
abundance: NA
d_gene: TRBD1
v_gene: TRBV23-1
CDR3nt: TGCGCCAGCACCACCGGCAGGGGGTCTTCGGGAGCTTTCTTT
CDR3aa: CASTTGRGSSGAFF

j_gene: TRBJ1-4
abundance: NA
d_gene: NA
v_gene: TRBV6-5
CDR3nt: TGTGCCAGCAGGGCCGCGGGGTCGAATGAAAAACTGTTTTTT
CDR3aa: CASRAAGSNEKLFF

j_gene: TRBJ1-4
abundance: NA
d_gene: NA
v_gene: TRBV25-1
CDR3nt: TGTGCCAGCAGCCTTCCGGGCCTGGGTGTGCCTGAAAAACTGTTTTTT
CDR3aa: CASSLPGLGVPEKLFF

j_gene: TRBJ2-3
abundance: once
d_gene: TRBD2
v_gene: TRBV5-1
CDR3nt: TGCGCCAGCAGCTTGTCCCGGACTAGCGGAGATACGCAGTATTTT
CDR3aa: CASSLSRTSGDTQYF

j_gene: TRBJ2-5
abundance: NA
d_gene: NA
v_gene: TRBV5-1
CDR3nt: TGCGCCAGCAGCTCCGGACAAGTGGAGACCCAGTACTTC
CDR3aa: CASSSGQVETQYF

j_gene: TRBJ1-2
abundance: few
d_gene: NA
v_gene: TRBV2
CDR3nt: TGTGCCAGCAGTCCTGCCCATGGCTACACCTTC
CDR3aa: CASSPAHGYTF

j_gene: TRBJ1-5
abundance: once
d_gene: NA
v_gene: TRBV19
CDR3nt: TGTGCCAGTAGTATCCTGGCCGATCAGCCCCAGCATTTT
CDR3aa: CASSILADQPQHF

j_gene: TRBJ1-1
abundance: NA
d_gene: NA
v_gene: TRBV7-3
CDR3nt: TGTGCCAGCAGCCTCAATGGAAGGAACACTGAAGCTTTCTTT
CDR3aa: CASSLNGRNTEAFF

j_gene: TRBJ2-7
abundance: NA
d_gene: TRBD1
v_gene: TRBV5-1
CDR3nt: TGCGCCAGCAGCTTGGAGTCTGGGACAGGGACCTACGAGCAGTACTTC
CDR3aa: CASSLESGTGTYEQYF

j_gene: TRBJ1-2
abundance: once
d_gene: NA
v_gene: TRBV7-8
CDR3nt: TGTGCCAGCAGCTTAAATCTAGCAGCTAACTACACCTTC
CDR3aa: CASSLNLAANYTF